This is a list of T cell receptor beta chains from one sample in a study of T cells in Graves' hyperthyroidism and ophthalmopathy. TCRdb re-derived calls from the multiplex PCR reads in MiXCR, one entry per CDR3 protein. The table has more than 150,000 distinct CDR3 sequences, about a sixth seen once. The sequenced material came from blood. The receptors here all came from a woman between 50 and 59 years old with Graves' hyperthyroidism. Both conserved end residues are part of each CDR3. A D gene is named only where the DNA matches it firmly. A row's size may be missing; if present it is once, few, many or a size class.

j_gene	v_gene	abundance	d_gene	CDR3nt	CDR3aa
TRBJ1-1	TRBV4-1	many	TRBD1	TGCGCCAGCAGCCAGGCAGGGGGCATGGCTGAAGCTTTCTTT	CASSQAGGMAEAFF
TRBJ1-4	TRBV7-9	many	NA	TGTGCCAGCAGCTTAGCGGAGTTGGAAAAACTGTTTTTT	CASSLAELEKLFF
TRBJ2-7	TRBV6-1	many	NA	TGTGCCAGCAGTGAGGGGCAGAACTACGAGCAGTACTTC	CASSEGQNYEQYF
TRBJ1-5	TRBV29-1	many	NA	TGCAGCGCCAGGACCGGCAATCAGCCCCAGCATTTT	CSARTGNQPQHF
TRBJ2-7	TRBV19	many	NA	TGTGCCAGTAGTATGACAGTAATCACCAACGAGCAGTACTTC	CASSMTVITNEQYF
TRBJ2-3	TRBV19	many	NA	TGTGCCAGTAGTATCGGCAGGCATAGCACAGATACGCAGTATTTT	CASSIGRHSTDTQYF
TRBJ1-1	TRBV11-2	many	TRBD1	TGTGCCAGCAGCCCCTACGGGACAGGGGGCACTGAAGCTTTCTTT	CASSPYGTGGTEAFF
TRBJ2-1	TRBV28	many	NA	TGTGCCAGCACCTCGATCTCCCTCAATGAGCAGTTCTTC	CASTSISLNEQFF
TRBJ2-3	TRBV3-1	many	NA	TGTGCCAGCAGCCAAGATCCGGTCTCGCAGTATTTT	CASSQDPVSQYF
TRBJ2-2	TRBV6-1	many	NA	TGTGCCAGCAATGGGGCATATGGTACCGGGGAGCTGTTTTTT	CASNGAYGTGELFF
TRBJ1-1	TRBV12-3/TRBV12-4	many	NA	TGTGCCAGCAGTATCTACCCTTCAGGGATCATGAACACTGAAGCTTTCTTT	CASSIYPSGIMNTEAFF
TRBJ1-2	TRBV13	many	NA	TGTGCCAGCAGCTTAAGGGGGGATGCGCATGGCTACACCTTC	CASSLRGDAHGYTF
TRBJ1-5	TRBV6-1	many	NA	TGTGCCAGCACCCGTAGACAAGGCAATCAGCCCCAGCATTTT	CASTRRQGNQPQHF
TRBJ2-3	TRBV28	many	TRBD1	TGTGCCAGCAGAACCCCGGGACAGGGGGTCCGCACAGATACGCAGTATTTT	CASRTPGQGVRTDTQYF
TRBJ1-5	TRBV6-2/TRBV6-3	many	NA	TGTGCCAGCAGTTACGGAGGGGCAGTTCAGCCCCAGCATTTT	CASSYGGAVQPQHF
TRBJ2-2	TRBV28	many	NA	TGTGCCAGCAGTTTACGTAGCACCGGGGAGCTGTTTTTT	CASSLRSTGELFF
TRBJ2-3	TRBV6-1	many	NA	TGTGCCAGCAGTCAGGAGGGCGGGCACACAGATACGCAGTATTTT	CASSQEGGHTDTQYF
TRBJ1-2	TRBV20-1	many	NA	TGCAGTGCCACATCTCGGACACGAGCTAACTATGGCTACACCTTC	CSATSRTRANYGYTF
TRBJ2-1	TRBV7-2	many	NA	TGTGCCAGCAGCTGGAACAACAATGAGCAGTTCTTC	CASSWNNNEQFF
TRBJ1-2	TRBV7-9	NA	TRBD1	TGTGCCAGCAGCGCGGGACAGGGGGCGGGCTACACCTTC	CASSAGQGAGYTF
TRBJ2-2	TRBV7-7	many	NA	TGTGCTAGCAGCTTCGGGCAGGGTTCTACCGGGGAGCTGTTTTTT	CASSFGQGSTGELFF
TRBJ1-5	TRBV29-1	NA	TRBD1	TGCAGCGTTGGCACAGGGGTAAATCAGCCCCAGCATTTT	CSVGTGVNQPQHF
TRBJ2-1	TRBV3-1	many	NA	TGTGCCAGCAGCCAAGTCGGGGGCCAACCCAGGGGTGAGCAGTTCTTC	CASSQVGGQPRGEQFF